This is a list of T cell receptor beta chains from one sample in a study of PD-1 blockade in classical Hodgkin lymphoma. Profiling relied on immunoSEQ multiplex PCR, and the TCRdb table lists in-frame clones only, not all of them. The table has tens of thousands of clones, approximately 80% seen once. The sequenced sample was peripheral blood mononuclear cells (PBMCs), obtained before the fourth cycle of nivolumab. The receptor set was obtained from a human donor with classical Hodgkin lymphoma. Each CDR3 is given with its conserved first and last residue. Each record gives: J gene, clone size, V gene, D gene, CDR3 DNA, CDR3 protein. The D gene is left open where the match is weak. Clone size, where shown, is once, few, many, or a class for clones that have expanded.

>TRBJ1-2|-|TRBV28|TRBD1
TGTGCCAGCAGCTCGACAGGGGGAAGATTAAACGATGGCTACACCTTC
CASSSTGGRLNDGYTF
>TRBJ2-5|few|TRBV5-4|-
TGTGCCAGCAGCTTGGACGCCTTTGGGGTTTTGGGGACCCAGTACTTC
CASSLDAFGVLGTQYF
>TRBJ1-1|-|TRBV28|-
TGTGCCAGCAGTTTAAGAAAGAACACTGAAGCTTTCTTT
CASSLRKNTEAFF
>TRBJ1-1|-|TRBV4-2|-
TGTGCCAGCAGCCCGCCATGGGGGGGAACTGAAGCTTTCTTT
CASSPPWGGTEAFF
>TRBJ2-5|-|TRBV7-7|-
TGTGCCAGCAGCCTAGGACGGGGGATTAAAGAGACCCAGTACTTC
CASSLGRGIKETQYF
>TRBJ2-2|once|TRBV19|-
TGTGCCAGTAGTATTAGGGGGGGTTCTACCGGGGAGCTGTTTTTT
CASSIRGGSTGELFF
>TRBJ2-2|-|TRBV4-2|-
TGTGCCAGCAGCCAAGACAGCTGGACCGGGGAGCTGTTTTTT
CASSQDSWTGELFF
>TRBJ2-7|-|TRBV6-5|-
TGTGCCAGCAGTTTTAGCGACTCCTACGAGCAGTACTTC
CASSFSDSYEQYF
>TRBJ2-7|-|TRBV7-2|-
TGTGCCAGCAGCTTAGTAAGCGGCTCCTACGAGCAGTACTTC
CASSLVSGSYEQYF
>TRBJ2-7|-|TRBV14|-
TGTGCCAGCAGCCAAGTTCCAAAGGGGTACTCCTACGAGCAGTACTTC
CASSQVPKGYSYEQYF
>TRBJ2-2|-|TRBV27|-
TGTGCCAGCAGTTCCGAGAGACTAGGTCGGCCCGGGGAGCTGTTTTTT
CASSSERLGRPGELFF
>TRBJ2-3|-|TRBV4-3|TRBD2
TGCGCCAGCAGCCAAACTAGCGGGGGGCAGGATACGCAGTATTTT
CASSQTSGGQDTQYF
>TRBJ2-3|-|TRBV2|TRBD2
TGTGCCAGAGGGGGGAGCGGGGGACGAACAGATACGCAGTATTTT
CARGGSGGRTDTQYF
>TRBJ2-5|-|TRBV11-3|TRBD2
TGTGCCAGCAGCCCAGGCGGGGGGCGGGGACCGGAGACCCAGTACTTC
CASSPGGGRGPETQYF
>TRBJ1-3|-|TRBV19|TRBD1
TGTGCCAGTAGTGCCCGACAGGGAGGATGGGGAAACACCATATATTTT
CASSARQGGWGNTIYF
>TRBJ1-2|-|TRBV11-2|-
TGTGCCAGCAGCTTGGAAGGGGCAGTAACCTATGGCTACACCTTC
CASSLEGAVTYGYTF
>TRBJ1-2|-|TRBV19|-
TGTGCCAGTAGGAGAGACCAGGGTGGCTATGGCTACACCTTC
CASRRDQGGYGYTF
>TRBJ1-1|-|TRBV1|-
TGCACCAGCAGCTTCATTCTAACGTGCGCTGAAGCTTTCTTT
CTSSFILTCAEAFF
>TRBJ1-1|-|TRBV6-1|-
TGTGCCAGCATCCGTGGGCCTGGAGGGACTGAAGCTTTCTTT
CASIRGPGGTEAFF
>TRBJ2-2|-|TRBV7-3|-
TGTGCCAGCAGCCTGTCCGGGCGGACCGGGGAGCTGTTTTTT
CASSLSGRTGELFF
>TRBJ1-2|medium-sized|TRBV6-6|-
TGTGCCAGCAGCCACCGGGGCCTGGCCCATGGCTACACCTTC
CASSHRGLAHGYTF
>TRBJ2-1|-|TRBV4-2|-
TGTGCCAGCAGCCAAGGGGGGGGCCAGGTACTCTACAATGAGCAGTTCTTC
CASSQGGGQVLYNEQFF
>TRBJ1-1|-|TRBV12-5|-
TGTGCTAGTGGGCCCCCGTTAAGCGGAATGAACACTGAAGCTTTCTTT
CASGPPLSGMNTEAFF
>TRBJ1-2|-|TRBV9|-
TGTGCCAGCAGCCCAACCCCCCGGGAAAACTATGGCTACACCTTC
CASSPTPRENYGYTF
>TRBJ1-5|-|TRBV7-9|-
TGTGCCAGCAGCTTAGGCGGGGCTTTTAGCAATCAGCCCCAGCATTTT
CASSLGGAFSNQPQHF
>TRBJ2-5|-|TRBV7-8|TRBD2
TGTGCCAGCAGCTTCGGGACTAGCGGGTCCGGGGAGACCCAGTACTTC
CASSFGTSGSGETQYF
>TRBJ1-1|-|TRBV5-1|-
TGCGCCAGCAGCTCCGCCGCCCCCGGCACTGAAGCTTTCTTT
CASSSAAPGTEAFF
>TRBJ2-1|-|TRBV7-2|-
TGTGCCAGCAGCTTACCTTTTTTCTCCTACAATGAGCAGTTCTTC
CASSLPFFSYNEQFF
>TRBJ2-1|-|TRBV7-6|TRBD2
TGTGCCAGCAGCTTAGCGCTTGGTATAGCGGGGGGGTACAATGAGCAGTTCTTC
CASSLALGIAGGYNEQFF
>TRBJ1-2|-|TRBV25-1|-
TGTGCCAGCAGTGAATTTTTTGGGGGCGAAGGCTATGGCTACACCTTC
CASSEFFGGEGYGYTF
>TRBJ2-2|few|TRBV4-1|TRBD2
TGCGCCAGCAGCCCGGGACTAGCGGGGGGGACGAACACCGGGGAGCTGTTTTTT
CASSPGLAGGTNTGELFF
>TRBJ2-7|-|TRBV6-1|-
TGTGCCAGCAGTGAAGCGTTGGGGGCCTACGAGCAGTACTTC
CASSEALGAYEQYF
>TRBJ1-1|-|TRBV27|-
TGTGCCAGCAGTTCGACAGGTGAAGCTTTCTTT
CASSSTGEAFF
>TRBJ2-3|-|TRBV7-3|TRBD1
TGTGCCAGCAGCTGGGGACAGGGGAATACGCAGTATTTT
CASSWGQGNTQYF
>TRBJ1-2|-|TRBV5-1|-
TGCGCCAGCAGTCTTCGGCCCGGGACGGATGGCTACACCTTC
CASSLRPGTDGYTF
>TRBJ1-5|-|TRBV19|-
TGTGCCAGTAGTATCGGGGGGGCGATAGGGGGTCAGCCCCAGCATTTT
CASSIGGAIGGQPQHF
>TRBJ1-5|-|TRBV21-1|-
TGTGCCAGCAGCAAAGGGGGCCAGGGTGTTGTGCGTAGCAATCAGCCCCAGCATTTT
CASSKGGQGVVRSNQPQHF
>TRBJ2-1|-|TRBV10-3|TRBD2
TGTGCCATCGAGATAGCGGGGGCCAATGAGCAGTTCTTC
CAIEIAGANEQFF
>TRBJ1-2|-|TRBV6-5|TRBD1
TGTGCCAGCAGCCCTAGACAGGGGACCTATGGCTACACCTTC
CASSPRQGTYGYTF
>TRBJ1-6|-|TRBV11-2|-
TGTGCCAGCAGCTCCCTCTACCGGGGAGAACCCCTCCACTTT
CASSSLYRGEPLHF
>TRBJ1-3|-|TRBV2|-
TGTGCCAGCAGTGAATCTTCGCCCAGATCTGGAAACACCATATATTTT
CASSESSPRSGNTIYF
>TRBJ2-7|-|TRBV7-3|TRBD1
TGTGCCAGCAGCTGGGGACCGACAGGGGGCTTCTACGAGCAGTACTTC
CASSWGPTGGFYEQYF
>TRBJ2-5|-|TRBV4-1|TRBD2
TGCGCCAGCAGCCAACAAGCGGGGTCCCAGGAGACCCAGTACTTC
CASSQQAGSQETQYF
>TRBJ2-3|-|TRBV11-2|-
TGTGCCAGCAGCTCCGATGGGATGAGCACAGATACGCAGTATTTT
CASSSDGMSTDTQYF
>TRBJ1-2|-|TRBV7-2|-
TGTGCCAGCAGCGCTGAGTTAGCTAACTATGGCTACACCTTC
CASSAELANYGYTF
>TRBJ1-6|-|TRBV6-5|-
TGTGCCAGCAGTTACGGCGTCCACCCTGGCAATTCACCCCTCCACTTT
CASSYGVHPGNSPLHF
>TRBJ2-2|-|TRBV28|TRBD1
TGTGCCAGCTTTCCCAGGGGGACGGTTACCGGGGAGCTGTTTTTT
CASFPRGTVTGELFF
>TRBJ1-1|-|TRBV19|-
TGTGCCAGTAGGGGAAGCCGGGACCCATTTGACACTGAAGCTTTCTTT
CASRGSRDPFDTEAFF
>TRBJ1-2|-|TRBV5-1|-
TGCGCCAGCAGCCCTTCCGGCCTAACGTATGGCTACACCTTC
CASSPSGLTYGYTF
>TRBJ2-3|-|TRBV7-2|TRBD2
TGTGCCAGCAGCGTGACTAGCGGGGAAGATACGCAGTATTTT
CASSVTSGEDTQYF
>TRBJ2-4|-|TRBV19|-
TGTGCCAGTACCCGAGCGGAACCCTATAAAAACATTCAGTACTTC
CASTRAEPYKNIQYF
>TRBJ1-2|-|TRBV7-2|-
TGTGCCAGCAGCCCAGGTTCGGGGTGGGGAGATGGCTACACCTTC
CASSPGSGWGDGYTF
>TRBJ2-3|-|TRBV11-3|-
TGTGCCAGCAGCCCTGGCGTTGAAACGAGCACAGATACGCAGTATTTT
CASSPGVETSTDTQYF